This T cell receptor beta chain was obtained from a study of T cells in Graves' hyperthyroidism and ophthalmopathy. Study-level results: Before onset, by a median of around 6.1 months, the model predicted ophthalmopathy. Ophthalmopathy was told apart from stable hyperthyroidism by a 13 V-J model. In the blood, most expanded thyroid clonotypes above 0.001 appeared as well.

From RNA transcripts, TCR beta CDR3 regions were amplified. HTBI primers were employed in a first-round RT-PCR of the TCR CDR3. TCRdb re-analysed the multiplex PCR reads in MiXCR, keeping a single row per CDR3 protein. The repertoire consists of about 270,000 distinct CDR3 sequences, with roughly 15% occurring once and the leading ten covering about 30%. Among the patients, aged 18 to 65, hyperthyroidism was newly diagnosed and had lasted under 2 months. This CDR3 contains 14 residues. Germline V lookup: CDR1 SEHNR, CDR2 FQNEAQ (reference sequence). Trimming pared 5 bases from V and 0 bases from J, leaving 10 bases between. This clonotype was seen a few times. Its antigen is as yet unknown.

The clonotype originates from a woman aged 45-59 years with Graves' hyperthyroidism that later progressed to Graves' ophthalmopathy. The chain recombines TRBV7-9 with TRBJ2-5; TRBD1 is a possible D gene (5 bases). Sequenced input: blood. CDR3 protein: CASSMTAYQETQYF. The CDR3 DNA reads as TGTGCCAGCAGCATGACAGCGTACCAAGAGACCCAGTACTTC.